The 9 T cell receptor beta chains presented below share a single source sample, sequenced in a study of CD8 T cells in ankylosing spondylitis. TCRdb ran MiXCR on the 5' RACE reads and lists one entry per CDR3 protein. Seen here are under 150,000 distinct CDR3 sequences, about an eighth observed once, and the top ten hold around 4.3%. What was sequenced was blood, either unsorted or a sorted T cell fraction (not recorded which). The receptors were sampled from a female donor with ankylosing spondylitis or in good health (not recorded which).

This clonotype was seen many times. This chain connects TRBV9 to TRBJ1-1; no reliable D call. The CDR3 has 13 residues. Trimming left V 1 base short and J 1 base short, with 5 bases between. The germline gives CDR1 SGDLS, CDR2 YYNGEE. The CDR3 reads CASSVNRNTEAFF. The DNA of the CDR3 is TGTGCCAGCAGCGTAAACAGGAACACTGAAGCTTTCTTT.

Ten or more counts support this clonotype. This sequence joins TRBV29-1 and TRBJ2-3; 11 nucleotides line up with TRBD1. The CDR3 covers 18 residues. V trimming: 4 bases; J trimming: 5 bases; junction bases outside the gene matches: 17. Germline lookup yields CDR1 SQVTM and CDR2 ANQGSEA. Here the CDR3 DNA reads TGCAGCGTTGTTCTGGACAGGGGGCCGCTAGCGGGAATAGATACGCAGTATTTT. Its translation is CSVVLDRGPLAGIDTQYF.

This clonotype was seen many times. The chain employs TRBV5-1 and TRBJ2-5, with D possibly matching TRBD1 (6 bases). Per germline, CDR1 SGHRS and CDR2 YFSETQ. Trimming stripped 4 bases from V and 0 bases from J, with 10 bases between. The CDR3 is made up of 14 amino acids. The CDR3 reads CASSHGTYQETQYF. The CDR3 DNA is TGCGCCAGCAGCCACGGGACATACCAAGAGACCCAGTACTTC.

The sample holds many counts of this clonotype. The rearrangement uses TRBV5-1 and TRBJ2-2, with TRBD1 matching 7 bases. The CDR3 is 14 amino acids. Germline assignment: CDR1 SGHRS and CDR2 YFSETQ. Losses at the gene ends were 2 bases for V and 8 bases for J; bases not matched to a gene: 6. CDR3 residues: CASSFGTDIGELFF. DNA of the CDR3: TGCGCCAGCAGCTTCGGGACAGACATAGGGGAGCTGTTTTTT.

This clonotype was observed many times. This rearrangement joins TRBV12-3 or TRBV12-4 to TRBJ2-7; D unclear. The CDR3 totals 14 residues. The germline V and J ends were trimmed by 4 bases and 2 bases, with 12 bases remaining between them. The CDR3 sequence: CASSWEDGTYEQYF. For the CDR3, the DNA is TGTGCCAGCAGTTGGGAAGACGGAACCTACGAGCAGTACTTC.

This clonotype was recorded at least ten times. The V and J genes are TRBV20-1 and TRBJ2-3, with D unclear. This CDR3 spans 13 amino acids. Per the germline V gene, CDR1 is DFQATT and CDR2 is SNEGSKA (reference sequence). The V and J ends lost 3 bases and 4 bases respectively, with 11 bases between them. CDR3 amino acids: CSASQHLADTQYF. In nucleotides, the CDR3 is TGCAGTGCTAGTCAGCACCTGGCAGATACGCAGTATTTT.

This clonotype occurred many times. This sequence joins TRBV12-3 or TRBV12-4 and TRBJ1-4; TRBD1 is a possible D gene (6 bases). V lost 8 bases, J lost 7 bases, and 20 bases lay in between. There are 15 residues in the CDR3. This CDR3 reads CASGRGPGVFEKLFF. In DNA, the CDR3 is TGTGCCAGCGGTCGCGGGCCAGGGGTTTTTGAAAAACTGTTTTTT.

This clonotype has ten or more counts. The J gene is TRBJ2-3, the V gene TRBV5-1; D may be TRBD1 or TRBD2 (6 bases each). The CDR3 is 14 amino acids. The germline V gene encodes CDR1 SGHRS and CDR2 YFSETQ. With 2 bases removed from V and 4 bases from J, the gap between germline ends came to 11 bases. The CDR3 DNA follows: TGCGCCAGCAGCTTCTCCGGGGGCGCAGATACGCAGTATTTT. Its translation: CASSFSGGADTQYF.

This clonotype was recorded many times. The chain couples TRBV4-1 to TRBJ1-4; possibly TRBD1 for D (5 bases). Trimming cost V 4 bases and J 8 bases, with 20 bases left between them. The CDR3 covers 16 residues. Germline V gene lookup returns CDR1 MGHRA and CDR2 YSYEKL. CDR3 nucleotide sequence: TGCGCCAGCAGCCTCCCTCCGGGGGGATTCAACGAAAAACTGTTTTTT. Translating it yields CASSLPPGGFNEKLFF.